These T cell receptor beta chains were read from a single sample in a study of T cell repertoires in cytomegalovirus infection. Their recognized antigens are unknown. TCRdb reprocessed the reads via MiXCR and lists one record per CDR3 protein. The sample records under 90,000 distinct CDR3 sequences, more than 40% being singletons. This material consisted of CD8+ T cells from cultured PBMCs, taken from culture after CMV antigen stimulation. These receptors were collected from a human donor in good health (CMV status not recorded). Some clones in this sample may be carry-over from other donors' samples. Both conserved end residues are part of each CDR3. A D gene is named only where the DNA matches it firmly. For some rows the clone size is stated as once, few or many, or as a class when expanded; others skip it.

TRBV6-2/TRBV6-3	TRBJ1-5	.	.	TGTGCCAGCAGCAGGGACGCCAGCATGCCCCAGCATTTT	CASSRDASMPQHF
TRBV10-3	TRBJ1-4	.	.	TGTGCCATCAGTGAGAATTATGAAAAACTGTTTTTT	CAISENYEKLFF
TRBV7-4	TRBJ1-5	.	.	TGTGCCAGCAGCGCCGGCGGTTATCAGCCCCAGCATTTT	CASSAGGYQPQHF
TRBV27	TRBJ2-1	TRBD2	.	TGTGCCAGCAGTGTAGCGGGAGGCTACAATGAGCAGTTCTTC	CASSVAGGYNEQFF
TRBV7-9	TRBJ1-2	.	.	TGTGCCAGCACCCGAGAGCGTGGGGTGACCTTC	CASTRERGVTF
TRBV6-6	TRBJ2-7	TRBD2	few	TGTGCCAGCAAGGGACTAGCGGGAGTGTATGAGCAGTACTTC	CASKGLAGVYEQYF
TRBV11-2	TRBJ2-1	TRBD2	.	TGTGCCAGCAGCCCAACTAGCGGGAGTTCCTACAATGAGCAGTTCTTC	CASSPTSGSSYNEQFF
TRBV2	TRBJ2-1	.	.	TGTGCCATAGAGCCAGGGTACAATGAGCAGTTCTTC	CAIEPGYNEQFF
TRBV6-2/TRBV6-3	TRBJ1-2	.	few	TGTGCCAGCAGCCCCAGCCCCCGGGACATCTATGGCTACACCTTC	CASSPSPRDIYGYTF
TRBV6-2/TRBV6-3	TRBJ2-7	TRBD2	.	TGTGCCAGCAGTACCCCGAGGACTAGCGGGACTCACGAGCAGTACTTC	CASSTPRTSGTHEQYF
TRBV7-9	TRBJ2-2	.	few	TGTGCCAGCAGCTACCCAGGGAGGAACACCGGGGAGCTGTTTTTT	CASSYPGRNTGELFF
TRBV28	TRBJ2-1	.	few	TGTGCCAGCTACAAGGGCCCCTCCTACAATGAGCAGTTCTTC	CASYKGPSYNEQFF
TRBV4-2	TRBJ1-3	.	few	TGTGCCAGCAGCCAAGGGGGAATATACACCATATATTTT	CASSQGGIYTIYF
TRBV11-2	TRBJ1-1	.	few	TGTGCCAGCAGCCCAATCGCCGGGACACTGAACGCTGAAGCTTTCTTT	CASSPIAGTLNAEAFF
TRBV4-2	TRBJ1-1	.	once	TGTGCCAGCAGCCAAGAGGCCTATATTGACACTGAAGCTTTCTTT	CASSQEAYIDTEAFF
TRBV4-1	TRBJ1-5	TRBD1	.	TGCGCCAGCAGCCGGCAAGGGACAGACAATCTGCCCCAGCATTTT	CASSRQGTDNLPQHF
TRBV6-5	TRBJ2-1	.	once	TGTGCCAGCAGTTATAGGGGGGAGGGCCTCAACAATGAGCAGTTCTTC	CASSYRGEGLNNEQFF
TRBV11-2	TRBJ2-3	TRBD2	.	TGTGCCAGCTCCGGGGGGGCGGGGACAGATACGCAGTATTTT	CASSGGAGTDTQYF
TRBV11-1	TRBJ2-2	.	.	TGTGCCAGCAGCCCCGAAGGGACAAACACCGGGGAGCTGTTTTTT	CASSPEGTNTGELFF
TRBV12-3/TRBV12-4	TRBJ2-2	.	.	TGTGCCAGCAGTTTGTCCAGGGGGAACACCGGGGAGCTGTTTTTT	CASSLSRGNTGELFF